The rows below give T cell receptor beta chains drawn from one sample of a study of CD8+ T cells in alopecia areata. Only in-frame clones appear in the TCRdb table, and some are missing; sequencing was by immunoSEQ multiplex PCR. The sample consists of roughly 250,000 clones, roughly 69% of them appearing once. The source material was CD4+ T cells sorted from blood, sampled at week 0. The origin of the receptors is a human donor with alopecia areata. CDR3s include the opening cysteine and the closing phenylalanine or tryptophan. Fields, in order: J gene, D gene, CDR3 length, V gene, clone size, CDR3 protein, CDR3 DNA. D genes are given only for firm matches. The size field is filled for only some rows; it gives once, few, many or a size class.

TRBJ2-5,-,14,TRBV29-1,few,CSVDLSAASRTQYF,TGCAGCGTTGATCTCTCGGCGGCTAGCCGGACCCAGTACTTC
TRBJ2-3,-,15,TRBV5-1,-,CASSFGRVGTDTQYF,TGCGCCAGCAGCTTTGGCAGGGTAGGCACAGATACGCAGTATTTT
TRBJ2-7,TRBD1,16,TRBV5-1,-,CASSLPGDRVSYEQYF,TGCGCCAGCAGCTTGCCGGGGGACAGGGTCTCCTACGAGCAGTACTTC
TRBJ1-1,-,14,TRBV5-4,-,CASSLTYMNTEAFF,TGTGCCAGCAGCTTGACTTACATGAACACTGAAGCTTTCTTT
TRBJ2-5,TRBD1,14,TRBV7-2,-,CASSRDRGQETQYF,TGTGCCAGCAGCCGGGACAGGGGCCAAGAGACCCAGTACTTC
TRBJ2-7,-,13,TRBV30,-,CAWVPTGITEQYF,TGTGCCTGGGTACCTACAGGGATCACCGAGCAGTACTTC
TRBJ1-1,-,15,TRBV6-5,-,CASRYSPGSGTEAFF,TGTGCCAGCAGATATTCCCCGGGGTCGGGAACTGAAGCTTTCTTT
TRBJ2-5,-,11,TRBV5-1,once,CASRLQENLYF,TGCGCCAGCAGGTTACAGGAAAACCTGTACTTC
TRBJ2-7,-,12,TRBV11-2,once,CASSFRNYEQYF,TGTGCCAGCAGCTTTCGGAACTACGAGCAGTACTTC
TRBJ2-5,TRBD1,11,TRBV30,few,CAWTGGETQYF,TGTGCCTGGACAGGGGGAGAGACCCAGTACTTC
TRBJ2-5,-,11,TRBV30,-,CAWSVLEDRHF,TGTGCCTGGAGTGTACTAGAGGACCGACACTTC
TRBJ2-3,-,13,TRBV7-2,few,CASSLELIGPQYF,TGTGCCAGCAGCTTAGAGCTCATCGGGCCGCAGTATTTT
TRBJ2-3,-,16,TRBV5-4,few,CASSPMGARSTDTQYF,TGTGCCAGCAGTCCTATGGGAGCGAGAAGCACAGATACGCAGTATTTT
TRBJ2-5,-,14,TRBV18,once,CASSPDTFVETQYF,TGTGCCAGCTCACCGGACACCTTCGTGGAGACCCAGTACTTC